This T cell receptor (beta chain) appears in the sequencing data of a study of blood T cell repertoires in COVID-19. Turning to the study itself: Donors in the United States, Italy and Spain gave samples during acute or convalescent COVID-19.

Per the authors' pipeline: Reference gene primer amplification gave nucleated cell count estimates. Produced via immunoSEQ multiplex PCR; TCRdb's table is partial and in-frame only. The DNA was the basis for D and trimming; V, J and clone size are from that table. The data contain some 190,000 clones, 85% of them singletons. V was pared by 2 bases and J by 8 bases, with 12 bases between. Germline V gives CDR1 SQVTM, CDR2 ANQGSEA. The length of the CDR3 is 13 residues. What was sequenced was peripheral blood. The rearrangement joins TRBV29-1 to TRBJ1-4; D unclear. The clonotype was recovered from a person between 65 and 79 years old with COVID-19, enrolled during active disease. CDR3 nucleotides: TGCAGCGTTGAACCCCGAGCGGAGGAAAAACTGTTTTTT. This sequence encodes CSVEPRAEEKLFF.